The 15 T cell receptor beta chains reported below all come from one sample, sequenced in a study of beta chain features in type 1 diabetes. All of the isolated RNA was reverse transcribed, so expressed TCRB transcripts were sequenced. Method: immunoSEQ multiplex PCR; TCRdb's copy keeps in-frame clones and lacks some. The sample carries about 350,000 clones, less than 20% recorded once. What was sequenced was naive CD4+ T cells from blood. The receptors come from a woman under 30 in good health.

This chain's CDR3 is CASSRQGYYNEQFF. CDR3 nucleotide sequence: TGTGCCAGCAGTAGGCAGGGTTACTACAATGAGCAGTTCTTC. The gene calls are TRBV27 and TRBJ2-1; a weak D match, TRBD1 (5 bases). The V gene's germline CDR1 is MNHEY and CDR2 SMNVEV (reference sequence). The CDR3 has 14 amino acids. Trimming shortened V by 5 bases and J by 3 bases, and 11 bases separated the two germline ends.

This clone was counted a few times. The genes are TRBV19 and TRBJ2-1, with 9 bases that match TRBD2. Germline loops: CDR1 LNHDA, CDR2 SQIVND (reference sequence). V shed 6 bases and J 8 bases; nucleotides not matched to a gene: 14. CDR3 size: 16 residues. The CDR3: CASSPVASGVVDEQFF. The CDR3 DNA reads TGTGCCAGTAGCCCAGTGGCTAGCGGGGTCGTGGATGAGCAGTTCTTC.

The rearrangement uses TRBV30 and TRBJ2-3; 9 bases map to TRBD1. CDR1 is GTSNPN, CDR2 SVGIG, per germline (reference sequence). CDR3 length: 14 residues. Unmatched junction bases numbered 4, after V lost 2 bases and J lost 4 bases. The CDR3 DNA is TGTGCCTGGAGTAGGGGACAGGGCGCAGATACGCAGTATTTT. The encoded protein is CAWSRGQGADTQYF.

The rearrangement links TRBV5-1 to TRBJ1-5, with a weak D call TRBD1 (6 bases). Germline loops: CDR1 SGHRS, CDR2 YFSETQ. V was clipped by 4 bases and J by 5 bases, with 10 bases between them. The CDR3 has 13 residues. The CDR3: CASSEQGDQPQHF. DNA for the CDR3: TGCGCCAGCAGCGAACAGGGTGATCAGCCCCAGCATTTT. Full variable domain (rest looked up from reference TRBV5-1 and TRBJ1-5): KAGVTQTPRYLIKTRGQQVTLSCSPISGHRSVSWYQQTPGQGLQFLFEYFSETQRNKGNFPGRFSGRQFSNSRSEMNVSTLELGDSALYLCASSEQGDQPQHFGDGTRLSIL.

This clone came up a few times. In nucleotides, the CDR3 is TGCGCCAGCAGCTTCCCCGGACTAGCGGGAGGGAGGGAGCAGTACTTC. Its translation is CASSFPGLAGGREQYF. The chain has TRBV5-1 and TRBJ2-7; 15 positions match TRBD2. The CDR3 spans 16 residues. J gave up 7 bases and V 2 bases, and 7 bases lay outside the gene matches. In germline, CDR1 is SGHRS, CDR2 YFSETQ.

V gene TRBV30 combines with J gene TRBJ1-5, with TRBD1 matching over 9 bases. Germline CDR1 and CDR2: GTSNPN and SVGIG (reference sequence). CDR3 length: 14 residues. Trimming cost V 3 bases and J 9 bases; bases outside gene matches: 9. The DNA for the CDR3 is TGTGCCTGGAGAGGACAGGGGCGGACCGGGCCCCAGCATTTT. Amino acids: CAWRGQGRTGPQHF. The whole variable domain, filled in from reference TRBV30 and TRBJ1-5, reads SQTIHQWPATLVQPVGSPLSLECTVEGTSNPNLYWYRQAAGRGLQLLFYSVGIGQISSEVPQNLSASRPQDRQFILSSKKLLLSDSGFYLCAWRGQGRTGPQHFGDGTRLSIL.

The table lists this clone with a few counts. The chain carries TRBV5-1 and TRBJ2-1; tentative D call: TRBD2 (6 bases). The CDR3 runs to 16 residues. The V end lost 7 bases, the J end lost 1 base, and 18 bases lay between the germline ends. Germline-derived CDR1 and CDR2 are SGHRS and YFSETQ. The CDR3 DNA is TGCGCCAGCTCCAAGAGGAGGGGCTTATCCTACAATGAGCAGTTCTTC. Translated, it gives CASSKRRGLSYNEQFF. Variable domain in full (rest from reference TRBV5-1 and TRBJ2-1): KAGVTQTPRYLIKTRGQQVTLSCSPISGHRSVSWYQQTPGQGLQFLFEYFSETQRNKGNFPGRFSGRQFSNSRSEMNVSTLELGDSALYLCASSKRRGLSYNEQFFGPGTRLTVL.

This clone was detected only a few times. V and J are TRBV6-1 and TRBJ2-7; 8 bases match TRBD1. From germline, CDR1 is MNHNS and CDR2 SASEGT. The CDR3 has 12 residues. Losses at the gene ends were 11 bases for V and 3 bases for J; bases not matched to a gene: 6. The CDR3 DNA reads TGTGCCGGCGGACAGGGTATCTACGAGCAGTACTTC. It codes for CAGGQGIYEQYF.

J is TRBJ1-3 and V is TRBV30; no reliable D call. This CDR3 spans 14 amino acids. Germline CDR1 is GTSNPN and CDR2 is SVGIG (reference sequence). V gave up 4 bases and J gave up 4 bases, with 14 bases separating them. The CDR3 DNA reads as TGTGCCTGGAACTTAGCAGTTCTCGGAAACACCATATATTTT. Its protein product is CAWNLAVLGNTIYF.

CDR3 region: CASRRVYRGPDNTEAFF. The CDR3 DNA is TGCGCCAGCAGACGCGTCTACAGGGGCCCGGATAACACTGAAGCTTTCTTT. The chain couples TRBV5-1 to TRBJ1-1; 7 bases map to TRBD1. CDR1 is SGHRS and CDR2 is YFSETQ in the germline V gene. The CDR3 contains 17 residues. V was clipped by 5 bases and J by 2 bases; unmatched bases: 15.

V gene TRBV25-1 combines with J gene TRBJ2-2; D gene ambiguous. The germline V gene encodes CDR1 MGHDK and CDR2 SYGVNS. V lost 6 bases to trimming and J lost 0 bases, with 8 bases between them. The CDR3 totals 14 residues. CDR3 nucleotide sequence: TGTGCCAGCAGACACAGTTCGAACACCGGGGAGCTGTTTTTT. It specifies CASRHSSNTGELFF.

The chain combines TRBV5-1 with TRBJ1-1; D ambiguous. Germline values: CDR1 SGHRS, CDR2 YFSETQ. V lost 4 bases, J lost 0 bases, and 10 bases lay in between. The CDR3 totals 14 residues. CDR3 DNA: TGCGCCAGCAGCCCGGGCGGGCTGAACACTGAAGCTTTCTTT. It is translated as CASSPGGLNTEAFF.

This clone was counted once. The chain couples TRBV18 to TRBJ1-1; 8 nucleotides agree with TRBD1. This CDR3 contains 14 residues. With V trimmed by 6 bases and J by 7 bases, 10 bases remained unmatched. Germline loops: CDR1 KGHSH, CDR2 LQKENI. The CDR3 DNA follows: TGTGCCAGCTCCCCGGGACAGGCAACGGGTGAAGCTTTCTTT. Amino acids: CASSPGQATGEAFF. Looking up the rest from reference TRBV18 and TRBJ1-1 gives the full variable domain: NAGVMQNPRHLVRRRGQEARLRCSPMKGHSHVYWYRQLPEEGLKFMVYLQKENIIDESGMPKERFSAEFPKEGPSILRIQQVVRGDSAAYFCASSPGQATGEAFFGQGTRLTVV.

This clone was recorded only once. The CDR3 bases are TGTGCCAGCAGTGAGAAGGGGGCGTCGAGAGAGACCCAGTACTTC. It yields the protein CASSEKGASRETQYF. The chain uses TRBV25-1 and TRBJ2-5, with 7 bases that match TRBD1. Germline V gene sequence: CDR1 MGHDK, CDR2 SYGVNS. This CDR3 contains 15 residues. The V gene end was trimmed by 3 bases and the J gene end by 4 bases; junction bases not matched to a gene: 8.

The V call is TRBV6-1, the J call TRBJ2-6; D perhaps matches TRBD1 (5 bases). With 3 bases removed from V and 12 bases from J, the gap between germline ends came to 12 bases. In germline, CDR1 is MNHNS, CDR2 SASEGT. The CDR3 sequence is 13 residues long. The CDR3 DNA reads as TGTGCCAGCAGTGATGACAGTCCCCTCGTCCTGACTTTC. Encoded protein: CASSDDSPLVLTF.